Presented here are 2 T cell receptor beta chains from one specimen sequenced in a study of blood T cell repertoires in COVID-19. Libraries were prepared by immunoSEQ multiplex PCR; TCRdb keeps only in-frame clonotypes and omits some of them. Of 200,000 to 250,000 clones in the sample, around 82% were seen once. Sequencing was done on a sample of peripheral blood. Receptors were obtained from a woman aged 65 to 85 with acute or convalescent COVID-19.

The rearrangement joins TRBV4-3 to TRBJ2-5, with 10 nucleotides matching TRBD2. With 1 base clipped from V and 5 bases from J, the junction kept 10 bases outside the gene matches. The germline gives CDR1 LGHNA, CDR2 YSLEER. The CDR3 runs 17 residues. The CDR3 sequence: CASSQAFPKLAGETQYF. CDR3 DNA sequence: TGCGCCAGCAGCCAAGCATTCCCCAAACTAGCGGGGGAGACCCAGTACTTC.

J is TRBJ2-7 and V is TRBV6-5; 7 positions match TRBD1. CDR3 length: 15 amino acids. The V segment lost 0 bases and the J segment 2 bases; nucleotides outside the gene matches: 4. CDR1 and CDR2 from the germline V gene are MNHEY and SVGAGI. The DNA of the CDR3 is TGTGCCAGCAGTTACTCTTCGCAGGGGGCCTACGAGCAGTACTTC. Residues: CASSYSSQGAYEQYF.